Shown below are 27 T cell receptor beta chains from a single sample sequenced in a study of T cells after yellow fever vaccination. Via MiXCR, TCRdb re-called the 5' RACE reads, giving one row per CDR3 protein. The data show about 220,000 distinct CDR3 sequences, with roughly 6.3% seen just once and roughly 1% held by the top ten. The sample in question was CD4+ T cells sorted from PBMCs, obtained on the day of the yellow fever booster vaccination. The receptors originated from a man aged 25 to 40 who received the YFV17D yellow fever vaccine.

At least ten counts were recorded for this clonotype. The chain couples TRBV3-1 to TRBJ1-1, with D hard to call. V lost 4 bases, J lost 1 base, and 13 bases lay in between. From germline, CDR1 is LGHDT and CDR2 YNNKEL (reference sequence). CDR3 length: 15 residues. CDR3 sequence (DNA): TGTGCCAGCAGCCCCGCCGGAACGAGGAACACTGAAGCTTTCTTT. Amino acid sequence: CASSPAGTRNTEAFF. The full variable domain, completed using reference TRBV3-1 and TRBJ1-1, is DTAVSQTPKYLVTQMGNDKSIKCEQNLGHDTMYWYKQDSKKFLKIMFSYNNKELIINETVPNRFSPKSPDKAHLNLHINSLELGDSAVYFCASSPAGTRNTEAFFGQGTRLTVV.

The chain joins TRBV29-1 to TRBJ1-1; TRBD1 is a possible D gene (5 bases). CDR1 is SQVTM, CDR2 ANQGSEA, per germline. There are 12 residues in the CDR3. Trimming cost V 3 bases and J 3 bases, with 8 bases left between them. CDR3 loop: CSVEGEYTEAFF. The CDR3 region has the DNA TGCAGCGTTGAGGGGGAGTACACTGAAGCTTTCTTT.

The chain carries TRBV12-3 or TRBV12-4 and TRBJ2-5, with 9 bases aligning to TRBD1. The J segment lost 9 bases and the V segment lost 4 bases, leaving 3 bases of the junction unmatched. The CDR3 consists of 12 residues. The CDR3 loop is CASSSGQGSQYF. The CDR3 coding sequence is TGTGCCAGCAGTTCGGGACAGGGCTCCCAGTACTTC.

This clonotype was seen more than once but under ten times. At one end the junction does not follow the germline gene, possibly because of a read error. CDR3 bases: TGTGCTAGCAGCTTAGCAGGGCCCGTGGAGACCCAGTACTTC. Its translation: CASSLAGPVETQYF. V is TRBV7-7 and J is TRBJ2-5; D may be TRBD1 (5 bases). This CDR3 is built from 14 residues. Germline CDR1 is SSHAT and CDR2 is FNYEAQ (reference sequence).

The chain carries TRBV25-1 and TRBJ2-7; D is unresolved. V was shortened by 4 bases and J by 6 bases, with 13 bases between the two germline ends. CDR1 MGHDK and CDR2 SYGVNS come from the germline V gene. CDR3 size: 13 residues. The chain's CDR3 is CASSVRTVSEQYF. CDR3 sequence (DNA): TGTGCCAGCAGTGTTAGAACAGTCTCCGAGCAGTACTTC.

The CDR3 is CASSPRDRGAFF. CDR3 DNA: TGTGCCAGCAGCCCCCGGGACAGAGGAGCTTTCTTT. The rearrangement joins TRBV28 to TRBJ1-1; the match to TRBD1 covers 7 bases. Germline-derived CDR1 and CDR2 are MDHEN and SYDVKM. The V gene end was trimmed by 6 bases and the J gene end by 10 bases; junction bases not matched to a gene: 8. The CDR3 length is 12 residues.

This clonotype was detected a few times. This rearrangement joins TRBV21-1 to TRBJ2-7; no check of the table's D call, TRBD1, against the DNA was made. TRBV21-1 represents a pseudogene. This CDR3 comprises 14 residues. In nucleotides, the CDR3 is TGTGCCAGCAGCACAGGGGGCTTCACCCACGAGCAGTACTTC. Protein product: CASSTGGFTHEQYF.

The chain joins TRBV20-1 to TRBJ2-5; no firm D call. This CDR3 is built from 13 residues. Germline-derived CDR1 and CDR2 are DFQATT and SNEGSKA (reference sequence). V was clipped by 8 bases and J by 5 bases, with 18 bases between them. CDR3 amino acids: CSFPEMGKETQYF. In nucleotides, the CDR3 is TGCAGTTTCCCCGAGATGGGGAAGGAGACCCAGTACTTC.

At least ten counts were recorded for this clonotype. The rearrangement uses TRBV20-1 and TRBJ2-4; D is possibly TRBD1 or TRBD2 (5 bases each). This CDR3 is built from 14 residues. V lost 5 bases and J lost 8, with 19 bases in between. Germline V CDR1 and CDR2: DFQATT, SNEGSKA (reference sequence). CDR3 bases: TGCAGTGCTCTGGAGGCCCTAGGGGTGGACATTCAGTACTTC. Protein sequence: CSALEALGVDIQYF.

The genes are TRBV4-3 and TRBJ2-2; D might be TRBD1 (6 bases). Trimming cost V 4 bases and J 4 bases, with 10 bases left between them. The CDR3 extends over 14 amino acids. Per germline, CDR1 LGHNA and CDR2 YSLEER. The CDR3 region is CASSLRGRTGELFF. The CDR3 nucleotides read TGCGCCAGCAGCCTCAGGGGTCGCACCGGGGAGCTGTTTTTT.

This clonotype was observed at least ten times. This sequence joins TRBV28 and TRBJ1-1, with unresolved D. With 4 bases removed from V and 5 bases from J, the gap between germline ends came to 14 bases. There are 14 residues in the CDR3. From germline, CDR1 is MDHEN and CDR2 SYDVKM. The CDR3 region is CASSSSGSNTEAFF. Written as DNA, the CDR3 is TGTGCCAGCAGTTCGTCCGGGAGCAATACTGAAGCTTTCTTT.

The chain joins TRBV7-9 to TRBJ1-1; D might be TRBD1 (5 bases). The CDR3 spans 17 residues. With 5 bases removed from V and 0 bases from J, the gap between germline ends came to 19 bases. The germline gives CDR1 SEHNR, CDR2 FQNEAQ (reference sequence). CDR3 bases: TGTGCCAGCAGCGCCCGATTCAAGACAGATATGAACACTGAAGCTTTCTTT. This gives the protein CASSARFKTDMNTEAFF. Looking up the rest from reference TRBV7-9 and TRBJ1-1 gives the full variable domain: DTGVSQNPRHKITKRGQNVTFRCDPISEHNRLYWYRQTLGQGPEFLTYFQNEAQLEKSRLLSDRFSAERPKGSFSTLEIQRTEQGDSAMYLCASSARFKTDMNTEAFFGQGTRLTVV.

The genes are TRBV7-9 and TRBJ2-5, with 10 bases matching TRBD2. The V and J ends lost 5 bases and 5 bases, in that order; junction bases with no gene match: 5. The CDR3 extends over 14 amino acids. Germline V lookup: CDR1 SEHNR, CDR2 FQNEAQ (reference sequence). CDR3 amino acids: CASSTNSGRETQYF. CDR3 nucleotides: TGTGCCAGCAGCACCAATAGCGGGAGGGAGACCCAGTACTTC.

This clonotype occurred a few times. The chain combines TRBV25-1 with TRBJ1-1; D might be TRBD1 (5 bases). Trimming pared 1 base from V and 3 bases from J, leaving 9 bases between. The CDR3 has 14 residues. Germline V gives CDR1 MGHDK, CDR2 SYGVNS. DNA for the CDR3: TGTGCCAGCAGTGAATGGCGGGACCACACTGAAGCTTTCTTT. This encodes CASSEWRDHTEAFF.

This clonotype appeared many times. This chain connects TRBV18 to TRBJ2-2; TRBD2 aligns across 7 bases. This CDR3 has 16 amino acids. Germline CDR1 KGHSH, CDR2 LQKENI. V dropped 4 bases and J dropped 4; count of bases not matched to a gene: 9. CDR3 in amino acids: CASSLAREALTGELFF. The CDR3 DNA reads TGTGCCAGCTCACTAGCTCGGGAGGCGCTCACCGGGGAGCTGTTTTTT.

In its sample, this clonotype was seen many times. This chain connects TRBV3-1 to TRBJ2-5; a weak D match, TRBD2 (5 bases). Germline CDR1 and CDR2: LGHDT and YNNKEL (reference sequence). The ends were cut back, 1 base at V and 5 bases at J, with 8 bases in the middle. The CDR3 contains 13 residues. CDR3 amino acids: CASSQVGAETQYF. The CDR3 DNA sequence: TGTGCCAGCAGCCAAGTGGGAGCGGAGACCCAGTACTTC.

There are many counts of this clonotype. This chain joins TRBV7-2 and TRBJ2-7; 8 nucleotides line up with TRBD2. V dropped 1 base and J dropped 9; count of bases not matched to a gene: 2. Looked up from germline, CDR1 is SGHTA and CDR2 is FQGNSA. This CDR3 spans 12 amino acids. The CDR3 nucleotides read TGTGCCAGCAGCTTAGAGGCGGGAGGGCAGTACTTC. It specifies CASSLEAGGQYF.

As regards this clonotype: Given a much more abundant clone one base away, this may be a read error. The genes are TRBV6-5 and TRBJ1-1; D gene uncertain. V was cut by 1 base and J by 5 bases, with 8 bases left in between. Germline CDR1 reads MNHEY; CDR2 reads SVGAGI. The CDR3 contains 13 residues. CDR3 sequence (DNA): TGTGCCAGCAGTTACTACAGTGGTACTGAAGCTTTCTTT. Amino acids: CASSYYSGTEAFF.

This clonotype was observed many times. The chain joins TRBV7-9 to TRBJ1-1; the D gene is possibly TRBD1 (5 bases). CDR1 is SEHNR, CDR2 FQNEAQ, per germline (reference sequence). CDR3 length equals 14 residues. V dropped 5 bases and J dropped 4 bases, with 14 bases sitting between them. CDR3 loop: CASSGRGGITEAFF. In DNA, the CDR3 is TGTGCCAGCAGCGGCCGCGGGGGGATCACTGAAGCTTTCTTT.

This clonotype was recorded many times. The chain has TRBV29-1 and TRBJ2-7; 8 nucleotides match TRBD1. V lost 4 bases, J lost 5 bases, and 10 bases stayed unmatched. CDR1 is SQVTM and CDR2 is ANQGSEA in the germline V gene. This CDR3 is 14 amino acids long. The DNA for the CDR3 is TGCAGCGTTGTTCCCCAGGGGGCAATTGACGAGCAGTACTTC. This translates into CSVVPQGAIDEQYF.

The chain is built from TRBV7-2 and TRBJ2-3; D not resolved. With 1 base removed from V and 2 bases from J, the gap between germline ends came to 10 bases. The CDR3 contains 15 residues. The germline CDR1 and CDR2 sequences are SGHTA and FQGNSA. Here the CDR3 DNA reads TGTGCCAGCAGCTTAGTAGGCGGAAACACAGATACGCAGTATTTT. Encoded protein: CASSLVGGNTDTQYF.

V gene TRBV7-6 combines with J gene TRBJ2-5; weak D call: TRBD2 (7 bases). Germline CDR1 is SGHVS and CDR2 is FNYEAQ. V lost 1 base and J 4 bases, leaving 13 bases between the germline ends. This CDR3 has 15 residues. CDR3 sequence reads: CASSLGRGGAETQYF. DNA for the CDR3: TGTGCCAGCAGCTTAGGGAGGGGGGGGGCAGAGACCCAGTACTTC. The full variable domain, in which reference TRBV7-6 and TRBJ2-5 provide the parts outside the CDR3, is GAGVSQSPRYKVTKRGQDVALRCDPISGHVSLYWYRQALGQGPEFLTYFNYEAQQDKSGLPNDRFSAERPEGSISTLTIQRTEQRDSAMYRCASSLGRGGAETQYFGPGTRLLVL.

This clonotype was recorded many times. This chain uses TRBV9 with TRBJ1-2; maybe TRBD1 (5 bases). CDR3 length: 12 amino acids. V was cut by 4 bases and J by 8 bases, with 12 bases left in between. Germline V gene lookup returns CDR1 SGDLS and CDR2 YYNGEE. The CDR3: CASSTRATGYTF. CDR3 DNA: TGTGCCAGCAGCACCAGGGCAACGGGCTACACCTTC.

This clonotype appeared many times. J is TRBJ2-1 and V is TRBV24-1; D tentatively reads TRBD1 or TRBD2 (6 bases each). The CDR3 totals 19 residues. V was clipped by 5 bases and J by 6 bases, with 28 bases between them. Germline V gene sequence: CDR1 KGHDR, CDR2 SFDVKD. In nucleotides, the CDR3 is TGTGCCACCAGTGGCCAAGGTAGGCGGGACAACCGGAACCTCAATGAGCAGTTCTTC. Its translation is CATSGQGRRDNRNLNEQFF.

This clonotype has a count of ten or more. This chain's CDR3 is CSASPGGLGLEQYF. CDR3 DNA sequence: TGCAGTGCTAGCCCCGGAGGACTGGGACTAGAGCAGTACTTC. This chain links TRBV20-1 with TRBJ2-7; 7 nucleotides line up with TRBD2. The junction had 12 bases not matched to a gene; V was cut back by 3 bases and J by 7 bases. The CDR3 contains 14 residues. Germline V CDR1 and CDR2: DFQATT, SNEGSKA (reference sequence).

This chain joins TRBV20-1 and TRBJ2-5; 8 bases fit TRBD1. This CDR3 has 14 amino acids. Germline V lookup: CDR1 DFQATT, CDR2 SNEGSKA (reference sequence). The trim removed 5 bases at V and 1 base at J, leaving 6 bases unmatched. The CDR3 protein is CSAQRTGFQETQYF. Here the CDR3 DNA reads TGCAGTGCTCAACGGACAGGGTTCCAAGAGACCCAGTACTTC.

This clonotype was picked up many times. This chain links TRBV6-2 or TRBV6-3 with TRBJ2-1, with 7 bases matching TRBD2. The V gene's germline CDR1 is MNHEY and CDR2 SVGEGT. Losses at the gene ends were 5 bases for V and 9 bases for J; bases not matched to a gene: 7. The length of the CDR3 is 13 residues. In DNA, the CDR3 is TGTGCCAGCAGTCCCGGACTAGTGGGTGAGCAGTTCTTC. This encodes CASSPGLVGEQFF.